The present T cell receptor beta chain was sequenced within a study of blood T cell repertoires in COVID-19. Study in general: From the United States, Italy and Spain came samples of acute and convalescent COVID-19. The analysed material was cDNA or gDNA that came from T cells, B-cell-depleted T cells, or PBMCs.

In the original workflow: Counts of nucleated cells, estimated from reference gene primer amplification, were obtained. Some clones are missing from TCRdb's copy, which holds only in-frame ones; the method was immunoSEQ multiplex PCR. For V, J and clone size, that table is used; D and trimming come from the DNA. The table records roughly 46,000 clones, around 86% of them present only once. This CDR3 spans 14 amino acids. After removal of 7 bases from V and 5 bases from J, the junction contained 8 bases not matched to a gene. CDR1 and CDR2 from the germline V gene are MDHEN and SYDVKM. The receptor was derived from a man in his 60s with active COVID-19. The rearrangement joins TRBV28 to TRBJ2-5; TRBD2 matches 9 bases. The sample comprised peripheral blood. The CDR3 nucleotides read TGTGCCAGCATAAGCGGGGGGCCCTTGGAGACCCAGTACTTC. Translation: CASISGGPLETQYF.